These 21 T cell receptor beta chains were sequenced from one sample in a study of Graves' ophthalmopathy and Graves' hyperthyroidism. Amplifying from RNA transcripts, the study obtained TCR beta CDR3 regions. HTBI-primed first-round RT-PCR preceded second-round multiplex PCR. TCRdb independently ran MiXCR on the multiplex PCR reads; one entry per CDR3 protein. Of 450,000 to 600,000 distinct CDR3 sequences in the sample, 35% to 40% were seen once. The specimen sequenced was peripheral blood or thyroid tissue (not recorded which). These receptor sequences come from an adult man with Graves' hyperthyroidism.

The chain employs TRBV2 and TRBJ2-5; a weak D match, TRBD1 (7 bases). The germline gives CDR1 SNHLY, CDR2 FYNNEI. V was clipped by 7 bases and J by 1 base, with 13 bases between them. The CDR3 runs 14 residues. The DNA of the CDR3 is TGTGCCAGCAAGGACAGGAGGGCCCAAGAGACCCAGTACTTC. Translating it yields CASKDRRAQETQYF.

This chain uses TRBV7-2 with TRBJ2-7; D is undetermined. The germline V and J ends were trimmed by 5 bases and 1 base, with 12 bases remaining between them. This CDR3 has 14 residues. Germline CDR1 SGHTA, CDR2 FQGNSA. The CDR3 region is CASSQGWGSYEQYF. The CDR3 region has the DNA TGTGCCAGCAGCCAAGGGTGGGGATCCTACGAGCAGTACTTC.

The sample holds many counts of this clonotype. J is TRBJ1-1 and V is TRBV9; possibly TRBD1 for D (5 bases). There are 15 residues in the CDR3. The germline V gene encodes CDR1 SGDLS and CDR2 YYNGEE. V was cut by 0 bases and J by 1 base, with 10 bases left in between. CDR3 region: CASSVGGQKNTEAFF. The CDR3 coding sequence is TGTGCCAGCAGCGTAGGGGGCCAGAAGAACACTGAAGCTTTCTTT.

The V gene is TRBV14, the J gene TRBJ2-1; D is uncertain. Trimming shortened V by 1 base and J by 6 bases, and 7 bases separated the two germline ends. The CDR3 totals 13 residues. Per germline, CDR1 SGHDN and CDR2 FVKESK. In DNA form, the CDR3 reads TGTGCCAGCAGCCAAGTAGTGGGCAATGAGCAGTTCTTC. Its translation is CASSQVVGNEQFF.

The chain links TRBV7-2 to TRBJ2-5, with a tentative D call TRBD2 (5 bases). V lost 1 base and J lost 0, with 9 bases in between. CDR1 SGHTA and CDR2 FQGNSA come from the germline V gene. The CDR3 length is 15 residues. The CDR3 DNA reads TGTGCCAGCAGCTTAGTGGGAGACTACCAAGAGACCCAGTACTTC. Translated, it gives CASSLVGDYQETQYF.

The rearrangement uses TRBV20-1 and TRBJ2-7; D is possibly TRBD1 (7 bases). CDR1 and CDR2 from the germline V gene are DFQATT and SNEGSKA (reference sequence). The CDR3 is 14 residues long. Trimming removed 0 bases from V and 5 bases from J, with 14 bases in between. In DNA form, the CDR3 reads TGCAGTGCTAGAGACAGGGGGGAGGCTGACGAGCAGTACTTC. This translates into CSARDRGEADEQYF.

The rearrangement uses TRBV2 and TRBJ1-3; weak D call: TRBD1 (6 bases). The CDR3 runs to 15 residues. V lost 10 bases to trimming and J lost 4 bases, with 20 bases between them. Germline assignment: CDR1 SNHLY and CDR2 FYNNEI. The CDR3 here is CAILGAESGGNTIYF. The CDR3, as DNA: TGTGCCATACTGGGGGCGGAGAGCGGGGGAAACACCATATATTTT.

This clonotype came up many times. V gene TRBV29-1 combines with J gene TRBJ2-7; 7 positions match TRBD2. Germline V gene data show CDR1 as SQVTM and CDR2 as ANQGSEA. V lost 1 base to trimming and J lost 3 bases; unmatched junction nucleotides: 3. This CDR3 is built from 13 residues. The DNA for the CDR3 is TGCAGCGTTGAAGTTGGGGGGGTCTACGAGCAGTACTTC. The encoded protein is CSVEVGGVYEQYF.

The table lists this clonotype with many counts. The chain carries TRBV7-6 and TRBJ2-5; D call uncertain. The germline CDR1 and CDR2 sequences are SGHVS and FNYEAQ. The germline V and J ends were trimmed by 5 bases and 6 bases, with 16 bases remaining between them. This CDR3 contains 14 residues. The CDR3 loop reads CASSAYDASQTQYF. Written as DNA, the CDR3 is TGTGCCAGCAGCGCGTATGATGCTTCGCAGACCCAGTACTTC.

V is TRBV7-9 and J is TRBJ2-5, with D tentatively TRBD1 (6 bases). The CDR3 is 14 residues long. Per germline, CDR1 SEHNR and CDR2 FQNEAQ (reference sequence). Trimming stripped 3 bases from V and 9 bases from J, with 17 bases between. The CDR3 region is CASSFGTTDQPQYF. The CDR3 nucleotides are TGTGCCAGCAGCTTCGGGACAACCGACCAGCCCCAGTACTTC.

This chain connects TRBV25-1 to TRBJ1-4, with 10 positions matching TRBD1. Germline assignment: CDR1 MGHDK and CDR2 SYGVNS. CDR3 length: 16 amino acids. Germline trimming cut 6 bases from V and 8 bases from J; bases unmatched to any gene: 12. CDR3 residues: CASSFRDRGLVEKLFF. The CDR3 DNA is TGTGCCAGCAGCTTCCGGGACAGGGGTTTGGTCGAAAAACTGTTTTTT.

Note on this clonotype: The CDR3 end shows no conserved phenylalanine or tryptophan, and so a read error is likely. Because the CDR3's place on the DNA is in doubt, the DNA is left out and the CDR3 is given as listed by TCRdb. The V call is TRBV25-1, the J call TRBJ2-5; the table's TRBD1 call for D was not verified on the DNA. Germline V gene lookup returns CDR1 MGHDK and CDR2 SYGVNS. The CDR3 has 15 residues if both end residues are counted. CDR3 in amino acids: CASSAWTGRGETQCL.

V is TRBV6-5 and J is TRBJ2-7; 7 nucleotides line up with TRBD1. V lost 8 bases, J lost 2 bases, and 9 bases stayed unmatched. The CDR3 length is 14 residues. Germline CDR1 and CDR2: MNHEY and SVGAGI. The CDR3 protein is CASGPLGQTYEQYF. DNA of the CDR3: TGTGCCAGCGGCCCCTTGGGACAGACCTACGAGCAGTACTTC.

In its sample, this clonotype was seen many times. The chain is built from TRBV25-1 and TRBJ1-1; TRBD1 is a possible D gene (6 bases). The CDR3 loop spans 16 amino acids. Germline CDR1 reads MGHDK; CDR2 reads SYGVNS. V was clipped by 6 bases and J by 0 bases, with 17 bases between them. For the CDR3, the DNA is TGTGCCAGCAGCCATCGGGGGGCCCGCATGAACACTGAAGCTTTCTTT. Translating it yields CASSHRGARMNTEAFF.

CDR3 coding DNA: TGTGCCAGCAGGCGCCACAGGGACAGTTATCAGTCCGGGGAGCTGTTTTTT. Translated, it gives CASRRHRDSYQSGELFF. The V gene is TRBV7-9, the J gene TRBJ2-2; 7 bases agree with TRBD1. V gave up 6 bases and J gave up 6 bases; unmatched junction bases: 16. Germline CDR1 SEHNR, CDR2 FQNEAQ (reference sequence). The CDR3 spans 17 residues.

For this clonotype: This sequence may be a read error, since a much larger clone differs from it by one base. The chain has TRBV7-2 and TRBJ1-2; D gene uncertain. The CDR3 length is 13 residues. CDR1 and CDR2 from the germline V gene are SGHTA and FQGNSA. CDR3 region: CAGSLEVGSGYTF. As DNA, the CDR3 is TGTGCCGGCAGCTTAGAAGTGGGGAGTGGCTACACCTTC.

At least ten counts were recorded for this clonotype. The CDR3 bases are TGTGCCAGCAGCGCGGACCGACGTAACTATGGCTACACCTTC. Its translation is CASSADRRNYGYTF. V and J are TRBV5-6 and TRBJ1-2; no reliable D call. The CDR3 sequence is 14 residues long. Trimming took off 4 bases at V and 1 base at J, with 11 bases between the two ends. Germline CDR1 SGHDT, CDR2 YYEEEE.

The chain combines TRBV10-2 with TRBJ2-7; 10 bases fit TRBD1. Germline CDR1 WSHSY, CDR2 SAAADI. V shed 10 bases, J shed 3 bases, and the junction held 6 bases outside the gene matches. CDR3 length: 13 amino acids. For the CDR3, the DNA is TGCGCCACCCGGGACAGGGGCATCTACGAGCAGTACTTC. Translation gives CATRDRGIYEQYF.

The chain combines TRBV7-8 with TRBJ2-2; the match to TRBD2 covers 7 bases. V shed 2 bases and J 2 bases; nucleotides not matched to a gene: 5. This CDR3 region has 16 residues. Looked up from germline, CDR1 is SGHVS and CDR2 is FQNEAQ. Here the CDR3 DNA reads TGTGCCAGCAGCTTACAGCTAGCGGCCAACACCGGGGAGCTGTTTTTT. Its protein is CASSLQLAANTGELFF.

J is TRBJ1-1 and V is TRBV19, with D uncertain. The CDR3 spans 13 residues. Trimming pared 0 bases from V and 11 bases from J, leaving 13 bases between. Germline loops: CDR1 LNHDA, CDR2 SQIVND (reference sequence). The chain's CDR3 is CASSIDAGFEAFF. Written as DNA, the CDR3 is TGTGCCAGTAGTATAGATGCCGGGTTTGAGGCTTTCTTT.

This chain connects TRBV20-1 to TRBJ1-6; 7 bases are a match to TRBD1. Germline-derived CDR1 and CDR2 are DFQATT and SNEGSKA (reference sequence). The CDR3 sequence is 13 residues long. The V segment lost 6 bases and the J segment 8 bases; nucleotides outside the gene matches: 7. The CDR3 protein is CSASGTGDSPLHF. DNA of the CDR3: TGCAGTGCGAGTGGAACAGGGGATTCACCCCTCCACTTT.